This T cell receptor beta chain was retrieved from a study of T-cell reconstitution after alpha-beta-depleted transplantation in children. Regarding the study as a whole: Counts and diversity of T cells one year after transplant came mostly from newly produced T cells. It was surviving recipient T cells and thymic progenitors that gave some patients high TCRbeta diversity at day 60. Several hundred graft clones that had expanded were reportedly the source of alpha-beta T cells about two months after transplant.

Unique molecular identifiers were incorporated into the prepared TCRbeta library. TCRdb re-called the PCR reads with MiXCR, one entry per CDR3 protein. This sample has about 580,000 distinct CDR3 sequences, with 20% to 30% found just once. Remarks on this clonotype: Its specificity is unknown.

Germline assignment: CDR1 DFQATT and CDR2 SNEGSKA (reference sequence). CDR3 length equals 11 residues. With 7 bases removed from V and 4 bases from J, the gap between germline ends came to 10 bases. Material: PBMCs, obtained before TCRalphabeta/CD19-depleted stem cell transplant. The chain is built from TRBV20-1 and TRBJ2-5; tentatively, D is TRBD1 (6 bases). The source is a boy younger than two with Wiskott-Aldrich syndrome, due to receive a stem cell transplant. In DNA, the CDR3 is TGCAGTGGGTCCAGGGGAGAGACCCAGTACTTC. It translates to CSGSRGETQYF.